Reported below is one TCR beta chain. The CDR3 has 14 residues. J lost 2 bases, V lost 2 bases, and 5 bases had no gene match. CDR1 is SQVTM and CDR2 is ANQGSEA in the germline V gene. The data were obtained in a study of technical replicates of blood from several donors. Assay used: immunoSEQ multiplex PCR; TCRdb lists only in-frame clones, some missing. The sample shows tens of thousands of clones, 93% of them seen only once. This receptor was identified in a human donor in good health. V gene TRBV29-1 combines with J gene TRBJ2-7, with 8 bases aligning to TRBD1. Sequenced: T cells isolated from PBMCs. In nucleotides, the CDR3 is TGCAGCGTTGAACTCCCAGGGGGCACCTACGAGCAGTACTTC. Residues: CSVELPGGTYEQYF.